One and the same sample provided the 14 T cell receptor beta chains below, sequenced in a study of CD8 T cells in ankylosing spondylitis. TCRdb passed the 5' RACE reads through MiXCR, listing each CDR3 protein once. Here the sample spans 350,000 to 450,000 distinct CDR3 sequences, more than 20% being singletons. The source material was blood, either unsorted or a sorted T cell fraction (not recorded which). These receptor sequences come from a male donor with ankylosing spondylitis or in good health (not recorded which).

This clonotype was seen only a few times. The V and J genes are TRBV20-1 and TRBJ2-3; D tentatively fits TRBD1 or TRBD2 (5 bases each). The CDR3 length is 14 residues. Germline-derived CDR1 and CDR2 are DFQATT and SNEGSKA (reference sequence). V was clipped by 5 bases and J by 0 bases, with 12 bases between them. The CDR3 DNA sequence: TGCAGTGCTGTCTGGGGGTTGAGCACAGATACGCAGTATTTT. Protein product: CSAVWGLSTDTQYF.

J is TRBJ2-2 and V is TRBV15; 9 bases are shared with TRBD2. The CDR3 sequence is 17 residues long. CDR1 LNHNV and CDR2 YYDKDF come from the germline V gene (reference sequence). Losses at the gene ends were 3 bases for V and 2 bases for J; bases not matched to a gene: 7. The CDR3 nucleotides read TGTGCCACCAGCAGCATACGTAGCGGGGGTAACACCGGGGAGCTGTTTTTT. Translating it yields CATSSIRSGGNTGELFF.

V and J are TRBV20-1 and TRBJ2-5; D unresolved. From germline, CDR1 is DFQATT and CDR2 SNEGSKA (reference sequence). Trimming left V 1 base short and J 1 base short, with 7 bases between. The CDR3 consists of 13 residues. The CDR3 loop is CSARASTQETQYF. The CDR3 DNA sequence: TGCAGTGCTAGAGCCTCAACCCAAGAGACCCAGTACTTC.

This clonotype turned up a few times. The V gene is TRBV12-3 or TRBV12-4, the J gene TRBJ2-2; D call uncertain. The CDR3 sequence is 13 residues long. V lost 7 bases and J lost 2, with 8 bases in between. The CDR3 reads CASTEANTGELFF. For the CDR3, the DNA is TGTGCCAGCACCGAGGCCAACACCGGGGAGCTGTTTTTT.

The J gene is TRBJ2-2, the V gene TRBV5-1; the D gene could be TRBD1 or TRBD2 (6 bases each). The V gene's germline CDR1 is SGHRS and CDR2 YFSETQ. V was trimmed by 5 bases and J by 5 bases, leaving 16 bases between them. The length of the CDR3 is 15 residues. The CDR3 loop reads CASSPGRGQTGELFF. DNA of the CDR3: TGCGCCAGCAGTCCGGGACGGGGGCAAACCGGGGAGCTGTTTTTT. The full variable domain, in which reference TRBV5-1 and TRBJ2-2 provide the parts outside the CDR3, is KAGVTQTPRYLIKTRGQQVTLSCSPISGHRSVSWYQQTPGQGLQFLFEYFSETQRNKGNFPGRFSGRQFSNSRSEMNVSTLELGDSALYLCASSPGRGQTGELFFGEGSRLTVL.

This clonotype was seen repeatedly, ten times or more. This chain joins TRBV29-1 and TRBJ2-1; 7 bases agree with TRBD2. Per the germline V gene, CDR1 is SQVTM and CDR2 is ANQGSEA. CDR3 length: 14 amino acids. V trimming: 8 bases; J trimming: 0 bases; junction bases outside the gene matches: 7. The CDR3 nucleotides read TGCAGCTTTGGGGAGGGTGACTCCTACAATGAGCAGTTCTTC. It encodes CSFGEGDSYNEQFF.

This clonotype was seen only a few times. The chain joins TRBV27 to TRBJ2-7; 7 bases are shared with TRBD1. In germline, CDR1 is MNHEY, CDR2 SMNVEV (reference sequence). Trimming at V came to 6 bases and at J to 4 bases, leaving 12 bases not matched to a gene. CDR3 size: 15 residues. The CDR3 nucleotides are TGTGCCAGCAGAAAAGACGGGACAGCTTTGTACGAGCAGTACTTC. The encoded protein is CASRKDGTALYEQYF.

This clonotype appeared a few times. The chain carries TRBV20-1 and TRBJ2-7; TRBD2 might be the D (5 bases). Per germline, CDR1 DFQATT and CDR2 SNEGSKA (reference sequence). V was trimmed by 6 bases and J by 7 bases, leaving 28 bases between them. The CDR3 is 16 amino acids. The CDR3 reads CSAEPDRASETGEQYF. Written as DNA, the CDR3 is TGCAGTGCAGAGCCCGACCGGGCCTCCGAGACGGGGGAGCAGTACTTC.

The CDR3 DNA is TGTGCCAGCAGTGCCCAGCGTAGCGAGAGCTCCTACAATGAGCAGTTCTTC. The encoded protein is CASSAQRSESSYNEQFF. The chain carries TRBV12-3 or TRBV12-4 and TRBJ2-1; tentatively, D is TRBD2 (5 bases). Trimming left V 5 bases short and J 0 bases short, with 17 bases between. This CDR3 has 17 amino acids.

The chain employs TRBV11-2 and TRBJ1-1; D is possibly TRBD1 (6 bases). Trimming took 5 bases from V and 6 from J, leaving 16 bases between them. This CDR3 is 14 amino acids long. Looked up from germline, CDR1 is SGHAT and CDR2 is FQNNGV. The CDR3 DNA sequence: TGTGCCAGCAGCGCCGTACAGGGTCAAGCTGAAGCTTTCTTT. It yields the protein CASSAVQGQAEAFF. Combining the CDR3 with reference TRBV11-2 and TRBJ1-1 gives the whole variable domain EAGVAQSPRYKIIEKRQSVAFWCNPISGHATLYWYQQILGQGPKLLIQFQNNGVVDDSQLPKDRFSAERLKGVDSTLKIQPAKLEDSAVYLCASSAVQGQAEAFFGQGTRLTVV.

V and J are TRBV30 and TRBJ2-7; 7 nucleotides agree with TRBD2. Germline V gene sequence: CDR1 GTSNPN, CDR2 SVGIG (reference sequence). With V trimmed by 1 base and J by 5 bases, 5 bases remained unmatched. CDR3 size: 13 residues. CDR3 region: CAWSGTSFHEQYF. The CDR3 coding sequence is TGTGCCTGGAGTGGGACTAGTTTCCACGAGCAGTACTTC. Combining the CDR3 with reference TRBV30 and TRBJ2-7 gives the whole variable domain SQTIHQWPATLVQPVGSPLSLECTVEGTSNPNLYWYRQAAGRGLQLLFYSVGIGQISSEVPQNLSASRPQDRQFILSSKKLLLSDSGFYLCAWSGTSFHEQYFGPGTRLTVT.

This clonotype was seen more than once but under ten times. The CDR3 DNA sequence: TGTGCCAGCCGTTCCAGGGACCGGAACACCGGGGAGCTGTTTTTT. Encoded protein: CASRSRDRNTGELFF. The genes are TRBV28 and TRBJ2-2, with D perhaps matching TRBD1 or TRBD2 (5 bases each). The CDR3 is made up of 15 amino acids. Germline lookup yields CDR1 MDHEN and CDR2 SYDVKM. V lost 8 bases and J 1 base, leaving 14 bases between the germline ends.

This chain joins TRBV12-3 or TRBV12-4 and TRBJ2-7, with 7 positions matching TRBD1. Trimming cost V 5 bases and J 3 bases; bases outside gene matches: 10. CDR3 length equals 15 residues. The CDR3 region is CASSARDSILYEQYF. The CDR3 DNA follows: TGTGCCAGCAGTGCCCGGGACAGTATACTCTACGAGCAGTACTTC.

The chain recombines TRBV2 with TRBJ2-5; D may be TRBD2 (5 bases). The V and J ends lost 4 bases and 0 bases respectively, with 9 bases between them. This CDR3 has 14 residues. Germline-derived CDR1 and CDR2 are SNHLY and FYNNEI. The CDR3 bases are TGTGCCAGCAGTGGGCGGACTGACCAAGAGACCCAGTACTTC. It encodes CASSGRTDQETQYF.